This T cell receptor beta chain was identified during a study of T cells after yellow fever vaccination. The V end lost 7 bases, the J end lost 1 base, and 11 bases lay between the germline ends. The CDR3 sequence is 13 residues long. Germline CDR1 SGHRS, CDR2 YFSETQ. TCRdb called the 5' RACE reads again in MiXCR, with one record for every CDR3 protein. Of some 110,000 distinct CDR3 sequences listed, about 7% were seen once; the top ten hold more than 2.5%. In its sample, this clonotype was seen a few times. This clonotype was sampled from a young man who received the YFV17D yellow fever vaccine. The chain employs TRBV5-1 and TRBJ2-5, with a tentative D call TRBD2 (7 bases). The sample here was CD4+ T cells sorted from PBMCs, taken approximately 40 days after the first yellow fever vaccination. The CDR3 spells CASGGGAQETQYF. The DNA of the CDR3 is TGCGCCAGCGGCGGGGGCGCCCAAGAGACCCAGTACTTC.